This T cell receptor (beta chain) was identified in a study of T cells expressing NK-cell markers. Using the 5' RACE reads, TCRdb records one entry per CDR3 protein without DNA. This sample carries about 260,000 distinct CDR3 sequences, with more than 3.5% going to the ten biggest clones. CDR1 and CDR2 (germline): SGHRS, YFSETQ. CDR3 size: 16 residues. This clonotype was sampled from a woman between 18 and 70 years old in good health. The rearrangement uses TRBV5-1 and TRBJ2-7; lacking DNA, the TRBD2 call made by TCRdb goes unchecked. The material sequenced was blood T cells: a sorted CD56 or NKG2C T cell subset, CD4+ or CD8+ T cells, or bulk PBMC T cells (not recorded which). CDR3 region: CASSLAGGPSSYEQYF.